Listed below are T cell receptor beta chains from one sample, sequenced in a study of beta chain features in type 1 diabetes. TCRdb's copy holds only in-frame clones and misses some; the assay was immunoSEQ multiplex PCR. Among about 370,000 clones, 8.5% to 10% were seen once, and the ten largest hold about 0.64%. Sequencing was done on a sample of central memory CD4+ T cells from blood. The source is a man aged 25 to 45 with type 1 diabetes. Each CDR3 is given with its conserved first and last residue. Each record gives: J gene, V gene, clone size, D gene, CDR3 protein, CDR3 DNA. D genes are given only for firm matches. A clone size is listed for some rows: how often the clone was seen (once, few, many), or a class if it is expanded.

j_call: TRBJ2-7
v_call: TRBV6-1
clone_size: .
d_call: .
cdr3_aa: CASSARGDDEQYF
cdr3_nt: TGTGCCAGCAGTGCCAGGGGAGATGACGAGCAGTACTTC

j_call: TRBJ2-3
v_call: TRBV18
clone_size: many
d_call: .
cdr3_aa: CASSPSLTDTQYF
cdr3_nt: TGTGCCAGCTCACCCTCTCTCACAGATACGCAGTATTTT

j_call: TRBJ1-5
v_call: TRBV28
clone_size: few
d_call: .
cdr3_aa: CASSLSSWDQPQHF
cdr3_nt: TGTGCCAGCAGTTTATCTTCTTGGGATCAGCCCCAGCATTTT

j_call: TRBJ1-1
v_call: TRBV5-1
clone_size: few
d_call: .
cdr3_aa: CASSPGTAGTEAFF
cdr3_nt: TGCGCCAGCAGCCCGGGGACGGCAGGCACTGAAGCTTTCTTT

j_call: TRBJ1-5
v_call: TRBV28
clone_size: .
d_call: .
cdr3_aa: CASSLDKGGGNQPQHF
cdr3_nt: TGTGCCAGCAGTTTAGATAAGGGAGGGGGCAATCAGCCCCAGCATTTT

j_call: TRBJ2-7
v_call: TRBV29-1
clone_size: .
d_call: TRBD1
cdr3_aa: CSTKTGGARSYEQYF
cdr3_nt: TGCAGCACAAAGACAGGGGGCGCCAGGTCCTACGAGCAGTACTTC

j_call: TRBJ2-4
v_call: TRBV30
clone_size: .
d_call: .
cdr3_aa: CAGGRGRLNSKNIQYF
cdr3_nt: TGTGCCGGCGGACGGGGACGACTGAACAGCAAAAACATTCAGTACTTC

j_call: TRBJ2-1
v_call: TRBV5-4
clone_size: few
d_call: .
cdr3_aa: CASSFNNNEQFF
cdr3_nt: TGTGCCAGCAGCTTTAACAACAATGAGCAGTTCTTC

j_call: TRBJ2-3
v_call: TRBV11-2
clone_size: .
d_call: .
cdr3_aa: CASSLDHTDTQYF
cdr3_nt: TGTGCCAGCAGCTTAGATCATACAGATACGCAGTATTTT

j_call: TRBJ1-5
v_call: TRBV28
clone_size: few
d_call: TRBD1
cdr3_aa: CASRGQNQPQHF
cdr3_nt: TGTGCCAGCAGGGGACAGAATCAGCCCCAGCATTTT

j_call: TRBJ1-2
v_call: TRBV6-6
clone_size: few
d_call: TRBD1
cdr3_aa: CASSYTRTGGGYGYTF
cdr3_nt: TGTGCCAGCAGTTACACAAGAACAGGGGGTGGCTATGGCTACACCTTC

j_call: TRBJ1-4
v_call: TRBV10-3
clone_size: many
d_call: TRBD1
cdr3_aa: CAISRDSATNEKLFF
cdr3_nt: TGTGCCATCAGCAGGGACAGCGCAACTAATGAAAAACTGTTTTTT

j_call: TRBJ2-5
v_call: TRBV5-4
clone_size: .
d_call: TRBD1
cdr3_aa: CASSPTGVETQYF
cdr3_nt: TGTGCCAGCAGCCCCACAGGGGTGGAGACCCAGTACTTC

j_call: TRBJ2-1
v_call: TRBV6-5
clone_size: few
d_call: .
cdr3_aa: CASSRRQDYNEQFF
cdr3_nt: TGTGCCAGCAGCAGACGACAGGACTACAATGAGCAGTTCTTC

j_call: TRBJ2-1
v_call: TRBV6-6
clone_size: .
d_call: .
cdr3_aa: CASSPFGSSYNEQFF
cdr3_nt: TGTGCCAGCAGCCCTTTTGGGAGCTCCTACAATGAGCAGTTCTTC

j_call: TRBJ1-5
v_call: TRBV7-9
clone_size: many
d_call: .
cdr3_aa: CASSPVGSNQPQHF
cdr3_nt: TGTGCCAGCAGTCCGGTGGGTTCGAATCAGCCCCAGCATTTT

j_call: TRBJ1-5
v_call: TRBV28
clone_size: few
d_call: .
cdr3_aa: CASRKGPPFNQPQHF
cdr3_nt: TGTGCCAGCAGGAAGGGACCGCCGTTCAATCAGCCCCAGCATTTT

j_call: TRBJ2-7
v_call: TRBV2
clone_size: few
d_call: TRBD2
cdr3_aa: CASIRLAGIYEQYF
cdr3_nt: TGTGCCAGCATACGCCTAGCGGGCATATACGAGCAGTACTTC

j_call: TRBJ2-7
v_call: TRBV7-2
clone_size: few
d_call: TRBD1
cdr3_aa: CASSLGGTGLYEQYF
cdr3_nt: TGTGCCAGCAGCTTAGGGGGGACAGGGCTCTACGAGCAGTACTTC

j_call: TRBJ1-1
v_call: TRBV21-1
clone_size: few
d_call: .
cdr3_aa: CASSKVPSGRSTEAFF
cdr3_nt: TGTGCCAGCAGCAAAGTACCCAGTGGTCGGAGCACTGAAGCTTTCTTT